One T cell receptor (beta chain) is described in this entry. Its cognate antigen has yet to be identified. Base qualities are missing; no much larger clone stands one base away. The sample originates from a study of T cell repertoires in cytomegalovirus infection (dated by TCRdb to about 2019). As for the study more broadly: Donor HLA type was relevant to the analysis, because carriage of CMV infection together with the matching HLA type was indicated by public TCR beta signatures. Results the study describes overall, beyond this receptor: Carriers of CMV infection plus the relevant HLA type were discriminated by the cumulative frequency of public TCR beta family members in the study cohort and in an independent roughly 370-donor cohort. The ex vivo response was dominated by HLA-C-restricted CMV-specific TCR beta clonotypes, which also provided the single most frequent clonotype in two of eight donors.

The sequencing machine was an Illumina HiSeq 1500. The public reads were reanalyzed by TCRdb: fastp trimming at Q25, MiXCR alignment, in-frame beta chains only. A single entry per CDR3 protein holds the most common genes and DNA from its merged rows. This sample is represented by more than 400,000 distinct CDR3 sequences; about 25% of them were singletons. Over 10% of the sample goes to the ten largest clones. From the cysteine up to the phenylalanine, the CDR3 has a length of 13 residues. Only the CDR3 portion is preserved as DNA: 39 bases, with reading frame beginning at the first base. Trimming takes 1 base from V and 8 bases from J, and the germline ends sit 9 bases apart. From a lookup of the germline V gene, CDR1 and CDR2 are LGHNA and YSLEER.

The sample was PBMCs. Here the chain combines TRBV4-3 and TRBJ1-3; the D gene is perhaps TRBD1, from 5 matching bases. The clonotype comes from a human donor in good health (CMV status not recorded). Some clones in this sample may be carry-over from other donors' samples. The nucleotide sequence reads TGCGCCAGCAGCCAAGTTGGAGGGGACACCATATATTTT. Translated, this gives CASSQVGGDTIYF.